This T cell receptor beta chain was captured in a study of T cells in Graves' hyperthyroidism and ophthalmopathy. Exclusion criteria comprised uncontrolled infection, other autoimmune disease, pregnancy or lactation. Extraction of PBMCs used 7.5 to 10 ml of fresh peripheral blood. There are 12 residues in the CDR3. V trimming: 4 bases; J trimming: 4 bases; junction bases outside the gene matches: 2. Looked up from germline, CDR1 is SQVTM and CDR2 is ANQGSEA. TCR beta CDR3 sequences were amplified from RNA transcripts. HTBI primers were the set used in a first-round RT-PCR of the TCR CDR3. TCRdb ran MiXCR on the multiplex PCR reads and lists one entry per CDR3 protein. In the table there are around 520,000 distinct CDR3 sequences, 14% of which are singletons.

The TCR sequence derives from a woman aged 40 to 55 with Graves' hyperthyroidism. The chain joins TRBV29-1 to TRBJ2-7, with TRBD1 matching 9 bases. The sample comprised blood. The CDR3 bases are TGCAGCGTTGTCGGGACAGGGTACGAGCAGTACTTC. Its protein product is CSVVGTGYEQYF.